Presented here are 29 T cell receptor beta chains from one specimen sequenced in a study of blood T cells in healthy people across ages. Together with a sample-barcoded 5' primer, a J-beta primer mix was included in a second PCR lasting about 6 to 12 cycles. TCRdb fed the 5' RACE reads into MiXCR, producing one record per CDR3 protein. In the table there are 1.6 million or so distinct CDR3 sequences, around 35% of which are singletons. The sequencing sample was made of blood. All receptors come from a woman aged 25 to 39 in good health.

The rearrangement joins TRBV6-6 to TRBJ2-5; 16 nucleotides match TRBD2. The germline V gene has CDR1 MNHNY and CDR2 SVGAGI (reference sequence). Trimming cost V 4 bases and J 5 bases; bases outside gene matches: 4. This CDR3 region has 16 residues. The CDR3 bases are TGTGCCAGCAGTTGGGGGACTAGCGGGGGGGCTGAGACCCAGTACTTC. This codes for CASSWGTSGGAETQYF.

The sample holds a few counts of this clonotype. This chain links TRBV6-1 with TRBJ2-1; D assignment may be TRBD1 or TRBD2 (5 bases each). CDR1 and CDR2 from the germline V gene are MNHNS and SASEGT. The CDR3 is 13 amino acids. The ends were cut back, 7 bases at V and 14 bases at J, with 21 bases in the middle. CDR3 residues: CASIPWGRQGEFF. CDR3 nucleotides: TGTGCCAGCATACCCTGGGGCCGGCAGGGAGAGTTCTTC.

The genes are TRBV11-2 and TRBJ1-2; D remains unclear. Per germline, CDR1 SGHAT and CDR2 FQNNGV. Deletions cut 0 bases from V and 6 bases from J, with 8 bases between. The CDR3 sequence is 13 residues long. The CDR3 loop is CASSLEAGNGYTF. Written as DNA, the CDR3 is TGTGCCAGCAGCTTAGAGGCGGGTAATGGCTACACCTTC.

The CDR3 DNA sequence: TGTGCCAGCAGTTCTCAAGCGGGGGGTGAGACCCAGTACTTC. Protein sequence: CASSSQAGGETQYF. The rearrangement uses TRBV6-2 or TRBV6-3 and TRBJ2-7, with 9 positions matching TRBD2. The closer fit of TRBJ2-5 to the DNA end suggests the J call may be wrong. The germline CDR1 and CDR2 sequences are MNHEY and SVGEGT. This CDR3 has 14 amino acids.

The chain links TRBV20-1 to TRBJ2-3; 9 positions match TRBD2. Germline loops: CDR1 DFQATT, CDR2 SNEGSKA (reference sequence). Unmatched junction bases numbered 6, after V lost 5 bases and J lost 3 bases. There are 14 residues in the CDR3. The CDR3: CSAPPAGGTDTQYF. Written as DNA, the CDR3 is TGCAGTGCTCCCCCAGCGGGAGGTACAGATACGCAGTATTTT.

Notes on this clonotype: With a much larger clone just one base away, this may be a read error. CDR3 in amino acids: CASRSQAGVSDTQYF. CDR3 nucleotide sequence: TGCGCCAGCAGATCACAAGCGGGAGTATCAGATACGCAGTATTTT. V gene TRBV5-1 combines with J gene TRBJ2-3; the match to TRBD2 covers 8 bases. The CDR3 is 15 residues long. The germline CDR1 and CDR2 sequences are SGHRS and YFSETQ. Losses at the gene ends were 5 bases for V and 4 bases for J; bases not matched to a gene: 9.

The gene calls are TRBV10-3 and TRBJ2-3; 7 bases align to TRBD2. The germline V gene encodes CDR1 ENHRY and CDR2 SYGVKD. The CDR3 loop spans 15 amino acids. Germline trimming cut 7 bases from V and 6 bases from J; bases unmatched to any gene: 13. CDR3 coding DNA: TGTGCCATCATATCCGGGAGGTCCCCCTCGGATACGCAGTATTTT. This codes for CAIISGRSPSDTQYF.

A single count supports this clonotype. The junction shows a germline mismatch at one end, possibly a read error. The chain is built from TRBV20-1 and TRBJ2-4; TRBD1 aligns across 7 bases. The CDR3 extends over 15 amino acids. Germline values: CDR1 DFQATT, CDR2 SNEGSKA (reference sequence). The CDR3 is CSARDPRGGKNIQYF. The DNA for the CDR3 is TGCAGTGCTAGAGACCCCAGAGGGGGCAAAAACATCCAGTACTTC.

This chain uses TRBV9 with TRBJ2-5; TRBD1 matches 7 bases. This CDR3 region has 14 residues. The germline gives CDR1 SGDLS, CDR2 YYNGEE. V shed 3 bases and J 1 base; nucleotides not matched to a gene: 3. The CDR3 nucleotides read TGTGCCAGCAGCGCCGGGACAGCCCAAGAGACCCAGTACTTC. Translating gives CASSAGTAQETQYF.

This chain links TRBV28 with TRBJ1-5; D gene ambiguous. Germline V CDR1 and CDR2: MDHEN, SYDVKM. The CDR3 has 12 amino acids. CDR3 protein: CGVGEANQPQHF. The CDR3 DNA follows: TGTGGGGTCGGTGAGGCTAATCAGCCCCAGCATTTT.

The gene calls are TRBV7-7 and TRBJ2-1, with 8 bases matching TRBD2. J was trimmed by 8 bases and V by 5 bases; bases with no gene match: 11. There are 15 residues in the CDR3. Per germline, CDR1 SSHAT and CDR2 FNYEAQ (reference sequence). The CDR3 DNA reads as TGTGCCAGCAGCATAGGACTAGCCGGGGGGGATGAGCAGTTCTTC. Protein: CASSIGLAGGDEQFF.

V usage is TRBV7-2 and J usage is TRBJ2-7; either TRBD1 or TRBD2 may fit D (5 bases each). V was shortened by 4 bases and J by 5 bases, with 18 bases between the two germline ends. Germline V gene lookup returns CDR1 SGHTA and CDR2 FQGNSA. The CDR3 loop spans 15 amino acids. CDR3 coding DNA: TGTGCCAGCAGCTACCCCGGGACGTATCAGGACGAGCAGTACTTC. Protein: CASSYPGTYQDEQYF.

This clonotype was counted a few times. CDR3 DNA: TGTGCCAGCAGTCCATACCGGGACAGCGTAGAGACCCAGTACTTC. As protein: CASSPYRDSVETQYF. This chain joins TRBV12-3 or TRBV12-4 and TRBJ2-5; 7 bases agree with TRBD1. This CDR3 is 15 amino acids long. With 5 bases clipped from V and 4 bases from J, the junction kept 10 bases outside the gene matches.

This clonotype was recorded a few times. The CDR3 sequence: CASSQEWGAGYVNTEAFF. The CDR3 coding sequence is TGCGCCAGCAGCCAAGAGTGGGGGGCAGGGTATGTGAACACTGAAGCTTTCTTT. The genes are TRBV4-1 and TRBJ1-1; maybe TRBD1 (6 bases). CDR3 length: 18 amino acids. Germline values: CDR1 MGHRA, CDR2 YSYEKL. Trimming removed 0 bases from V and 0 bases from J, with 17 bases in between.

The chain joins TRBV15 to TRBJ2-2; 11 bases align to TRBD1. V lost 5 bases, J lost 3 bases, and 5 bases stayed unmatched. CDR1 LNHNV and CDR2 YYDKDF come from the germline V gene (reference sequence). This CDR3 contains 16 residues. The CDR3 sequence is CATSRWTGGDTGELFF. DNA for the CDR3: TGTGCCACCAGCCGTTGGACAGGGGGCGACACCGGGGAGCTGTTTTTT.

This chain links TRBV20-1 with TRBJ1-5, with 8 bases matching TRBD1. Germline CDR1 and CDR2: DFQATT and SNEGSKA (reference sequence). Losses at the gene ends were 5 bases for V and 9 bases for J; bases not matched to a gene: 12. The CDR3 length is 14 residues. The CDR3 sequence is CSADETGAARPQHF. The CDR3 DNA reads as TGCAGTGCTGACGAGACAGGGGCGGCTAGGCCCCAGCATTTT.

This clonotype was observed once. The CDR3 spells CSASPPGTGGSQPQHF. In DNA form, the CDR3 reads TGCAGTGCTAGCCCCCCCGGGACAGGGGGAAGCCAGCCCCAGCATTTT. This sequence joins TRBV20-1 and TRBJ1-5; 11 nucleotides agree with TRBD1. This CDR3 contains 16 residues. Germline assignment: CDR1 DFQATT and CDR2 SNEGSKA (reference sequence). V was pared by 3 bases and J by 7 bases, with 11 bases of the junction left unmatched.

This chain connects TRBV20-1 to TRBJ2-3; 7 bases are shared with TRBD2. Germline assignment: CDR1 DFQATT and CDR2 SNEGSKA (reference sequence). This CDR3 spans 12 amino acids. V was clipped by 7 bases and J by 2 bases; unmatched bases: 3. The CDR3: CSGQRDTDTQYF. In DNA, the CDR3 is TGCAGTGGCCAGCGGGACACAGATACGCAGTATTTT.

Points on this clonotype: This may be a read error, as it is one base from a much larger clone. V usage is TRBV6-5 and J usage is TRBJ2-7, with 9 bases that match TRBD2. The end of the DNA fits TRBJ2-5 better, so the J call may be wrong. Germline CDR1 reads MNHEY; CDR2 reads SVGAGI. The CDR3 is made up of 17 amino acids. The CDR3 loop reads CAGSYPEVAGVQETQYF. CDR3 nucleotides: TGTGCCGGCAGTTACCCCGAGGTAGCGGGAGTTCAAGAGACCCAGTACTTC.

The V gene is TRBV3-1, the J gene TRBJ2-3, with a possible D match to TRBD2 (5 bases). Between the trimmed V and J ends, which lost 1 base and 4 bases, there was a span of 9 bases. There are 14 residues in the CDR3. The germline V gene has CDR1 LGHDT and CDR2 YNNKEL (reference sequence). CDR3 DNA sequence: TGTGCCAGCAGCCAAGCCGGGATCCCAGATACGCAGTATTTT. Translated, it gives CASSQAGIPDTQYF.

V gene TRBV11-2 combines with J gene TRBJ2-7, with D possibly TRBD2 on 6 matching bases. The germline V gene has CDR1 SGHAT and CDR2 FQNNGV. V lost 5 bases, J lost 3 bases, and 17 bases lay in between. The length of the CDR3 is 15 residues. The CDR3: CASSLGTGVFYEQYF. The CDR3 DNA sequence: TGTGCCAGCAGCCTCGGGACGGGGGTGTTCTACGAGCAGTACTTC.

This clonotype was found a few times. For the CDR3, the DNA is TGTGCCAGCAGTTTGGGGCCTAGGGGAGGTGAAGCTTTCTTT. It translates to CASSLGPRGGEAFF. The gene calls are TRBV28 and TRBJ1-1; the D gene is possibly TRBD1 (5 bases). The germline V gene encodes CDR1 MDHEN and CDR2 SYDVKM. The CDR3 is 14 amino acids. The germline V and J ends were trimmed by 3 bases and 7 bases, with 15 bases remaining between them.

This clonotype was seen many times. The chain employs TRBV7-2 and TRBJ2-1; D is possibly TRBD2 (6 bases). The germline V and J ends were trimmed by 6 bases and 10 bases, with 16 bases remaining between them. The CDR3 has 13 amino acids. Germline V gene sequence: CDR1 SGHTA, CDR2 FQGNSA. As DNA, the CDR3 is TGTGCCAGCAGTTCCCGTAGGGACTCAGAGCAGTTCTTC. This codes for CASSSRRDSEQFF.

This clonotype was found many times. The chain combines TRBV6-2 or TRBV6-3 with TRBJ2-5, with D perhaps TRBD1 (6 bases). This CDR3 spans 12 amino acids. From germline, CDR1 is MNHEY and CDR2 SVGEGT. Deletions cut 7 bases from V and 7 bases from J, with 13 bases between. This CDR3 is CASKTIGGTQYF. In DNA, the CDR3 is TGTGCCAGCAAAACAATAGGGGGGACCCAGTACTTC.

The chain links TRBV9 to TRBJ1-2, with D unclear. With 0 bases removed from V and 2 bases from J, the gap between germline ends came to 8 bases. The CDR3 totals 14 residues. Looked up from germline, CDR1 is SGDLS and CDR2 is YYNGEE. The CDR3 nucleotides are TGTGCCAGCAGCGTAGCCGAGTGGAACTATGGCTACACCTTC. It specifies CASSVAEWNYGYTF.

This rearrangement joins TRBV2 to TRBJ1-2, with D possibly TRBD1 on 6 matching bases. Germline V gives CDR1 SNHLY, CDR2 FYNNEI. The CDR3 sequence is 14 residues long. V was shortened by 4 bases and J by 5 bases, with 14 bases between the two germline ends. Here the CDR3 reads CASSVQGSQYGYTF. CDR3 in DNA: TGTGCCAGCAGTGTACAGGGCAGTCAGTATGGCTACACCTTC.

In its sample, this clonotype was seen a few times. The rearrangement links TRBV18 to TRBJ2-7; 8 positions agree with TRBD2. Trimming at V came to 2 bases and at J to 0 bases, leaving 6 bases not matched to a gene. The CDR3 extends over 16 amino acids. Germline loops: CDR1 KGHSH, CDR2 LQKENI. The CDR3 region has the DNA TGTGCCAGCTCACCAAGCGGGGGCCCAATCTCCTACGAGCAGTACTTC. Its translation: CASSPSGGPISYEQYF.

This clonotype was recorded many times. DNA of the CDR3: TGCAGCGTCGGACAGGGACTTCGGCAGCCCCAGCATTTT. Residues: CSVGQGLRQPQHF. The chain links TRBV29-1 to TRBJ1-5, with 8 bases that match TRBD1. This CDR3 comprises 13 residues. Germline values: CDR1 SQVTM, CDR2 ANQGSEA. The trim removed 6 bases at V and 7 bases at J, leaving 8 bases unmatched.

This clonotype was picked up a small number of times. The CDR3 protein is CASSHGGPLSKVGVVYF. CDR3 sequence (DNA): TGCGCCAGCAGCCACGGGGGGCCCCTTAGTAAAGTGGGGGTGGTGTACTTC. The V gene is TRBV4-1, the J gene TRBJ2-7; a weak D match, TRBD2 (7 bases). The CDR3 runs 17 residues. The germline gives CDR1 MGHRA, CDR2 YSYEKL. The V end lost 3 bases, the J end lost 12 bases, and 30 bases lay between the germline ends.